These 5 T cell receptor beta chains were sequenced from one sample in a study of glioma-infiltrating T cells after dendritic cell vaccination. Only in-frame clones appear in the TCRdb table, and some are missing; sequencing was by immunoSEQ multiplex PCR. In the table there are 93,000 or so clones, about four fifths of which are singletons. Sequencing used blood, obtained before dendritic cell vaccination. These receptors were taken from a human donor with glioblastoma.

The genes are TRBV5-1 and TRBJ1-6, with D possibly TRBD1 on 6 matching bases. The CDR3 loop spans 16 amino acids. Germline-derived CDR1 and CDR2 are SGHRS and YFSETQ. Between the trimmed V and J ends, which lost 0 bases and 7 bases, there was a span of 14 bases. The CDR3 reads CASSLVLGGGNSPLHF. The DNA of the CDR3 is TGCGCCAGCAGCTTGGTGCTTGGGGGCGGAAATTCACCCCTCCACTTT.

The V gene is TRBV6-1, the J gene TRBJ2-7; no definite D call. V dropped 3 bases and J dropped 5 bases, with 17 bases sitting between them. This CDR3 is 15 amino acids long. Germline CDR1 and CDR2: MNHNS and SASEGT. CDR3: CASSEPGRRPDEQYF. CDR3 bases: TGTGCCAGCAGTGAGCCTGGTCGGAGACCCGACGAGCAGTACTTC.

This clone was recorded only once. This chain connects TRBV7-2 to TRBJ1-5, with D tentatively TRBD1 (5 bases). Germline CDR1 is SGHTA and CDR2 is FQGNSA. This CDR3 comprises 14 residues. Trimming removed 4 bases at V and 10 bases at J, with 17 bases between. The DNA for the CDR3 is TGTGCCAGCAGCTCCTACGGAAAACAGGCCCCCCAGCATTTT. Encoded protein: CASSSYGKQAPQHF.

This clone has a handful of counts. The rearrangement links TRBV6-5 to TRBJ1-1, with 7 bases aligning to TRBD1. The germline gives CDR1 MNHEY, CDR2 SVGAGI. The J segment lost 1 base and the V segment lost 6 bases, leaving 5 bases of the junction unmatched. The CDR3 covers 14 residues. The CDR3 protein is CASRPTGPNTEAFF. CDR3 in DNA: TGTGCCAGCAGACCGACAGGGCCGAACACTGAAGCTTTCTTT.

This chain connects TRBV10-3 to TRBJ2-7; TRBD2 might be the D (5 bases). The CDR3 is made up of 14 amino acids. The germline V gene encodes CDR1 ENHRY and CDR2 SYGVKD. The germline V and J ends were trimmed by 7 bases and 0 bases, with 13 bases remaining between them. CDR3 region: CAIKWAGASYEQYF. CDR3 in DNA: TGTGCCATCAAGTGGGCGGGCGCCTCCTACGAGCAGTACTTC.